Included here is one T cell receptor beta chain sequence, with context. Its specificity is not known. The authors incorporated unique molecular identifiers into the TCR beta cDNA libraries. TCRdb fed the PCR reads into MiXCR, producing one record per CDR3 protein. The data contain hundreds of thousands of distinct CDR3 sequences, roughly 35% of them singletons. The CDR3 runs 14 residues. V lost 5 bases to trimming and J lost 4 bases, with 15 bases between them. This sample is drawn from a study of post-analysis software for immune sequencing data. General study points: Controls showed lower frequencies than patients for several TRBV segments, and TRBV5-6, TRBV5-1 and TRBV20-1 were among these. Relative to controls, patients with multiple sclerosis showed significantly lower normalized Chao1 diversity. F measure clustering grouped samples strongly by preparation batch.

The J gene is TRBJ2-7, the V gene TRBV12-3 or TRBV12-4; tentatively, D is TRBD1 or TRBD2 (6 bases each). The TCR sequence derives from a girl between 5 and 17 years old with multiple sclerosis. Input material: blood. CDR3 protein: CASSQRGDWYEQYF. CDR3 nucleotide sequence: TGTGCCAGCAGTCAAAGGGGGGACTGGTACGAGCAGTACTTC.